Here is one TCR beta chain with its context. The data belong to a study of blood T cell repertoires in COVID-19. As for the study in general: Samples representing acute and convalescent COVID-19 were sourced from the United States, Italy and Spain. T cells, B-cell-depleted T cells, or PBMCs supplied cDNA or gDNA.

This CDR3 comprises 15 residues. The V gene end was trimmed by 4 bases and the J gene end by 5 bases; junction bases not matched to a gene: 4. Germline assignment: CDR1 SGHDT and CDR2 YYEEEE. The data were produced by immunoSEQ multiplex PCR, yet TCRdb's version contains in-frame clones alone and is incomplete. The table records approximately 500,000 clones, roughly 90% of them present only once. Material: PBMCs or T cells enriched from blood (not recorded which). The TCR was taken from a woman aged 40 to 50 who had recovered from COVID-19. This sequence joins TRBV5-6 and TRBJ2-3; 13 bases line up with TRBD2. CDR3 residues: CASSGTSGNIDTQYF. The CDR3 DNA sequence: TGTGCCAGCAGCGGGACTAGCGGGAATATAGATACGCAGTATTTT. The variable domain in full, completed from reference TRBV5-6 and TRBJ2-3, reads DAGVTQSPTHLIKTRGQQVTLRCSPKSGHDTVSWYQQALGQGPQFIFQYYEEEERQRGNFPDRFSGHQFPNYSSELNVNALLLGDSALYLCASSGTSGNIDTQYFGPGTRLTVL.